This T cell receptor beta chain was sequenced for a study of CD8 T cells in Susac syndrome. Random-hexamer reverse transcription was applied to roughly 0.45 to 1 ug RNA. Via MiXCR, TCRdb re-called the immunoSEQ multiplex PCR reads, giving one row per CDR3 protein. The table includes some 130,000 distinct CDR3 sequences, 95% detected once. CDR1 and CDR2 (germline): SGDLS, YYNGEE. This CDR3 has 12 residues. With 5 bases removed from V and 5 bases from J, the gap between germline ends came to 11 bases. The source material was CD8+ T cells from PBMCs. This TCR came from a human donor with Susac syndrome. This chain joins TRBV9 and TRBJ2-7; no definite D call. CDR3 sequence: CASSHVDDEQYF. In DNA, the CDR3 is TGTGCCAGCAGTCACGTGGACGACGAGCAGTACTTC.